The table lists the clone carrying this T cell receptor beta chain with a count of one. The data were taken from a study of blood T cell repertoires in COVID-19. The overall study: Samples taken during acute and convalescent COVID-19 were collected in the United States, Italy and Spain. T cells, B-cell-depleted T cells, or PBMCs provided the cDNA or gDNA that served as material.

In the authors' workflow: The assay estimated nucleated cells by amplifying reference gene primers. Assay: immunoSEQ multiplex PCR; the TCRdb copy retains only in-frame clones and omits some. Clonal size and the V and J genes are those of that table, whereas D and trimming came from the DNA. The table includes roughly 150,000 clones, around 73% detected once. The material sequenced was peripheral blood. The receptor was isolated from a man aged 60 to 75 who had recovered from COVID-19.

The CDR3 DNA reads TGCGCCAGCAGCTTGGAATCGGCAGGGGGATTAGGTGAAGCTTTCTTT. Amino acid sequence: CASSLESAGGLGEAFF. The chain uses TRBV5-1 and TRBJ1-1, with TRBD1 matching 7 bases. The CDR3 covers 16 residues. The V gene end was trimmed by 0 bases and the J gene end by 7 bases; junction bases not matched to a gene: 12. Germline CDR1 is SGHRS and CDR2 is YFSETQ.